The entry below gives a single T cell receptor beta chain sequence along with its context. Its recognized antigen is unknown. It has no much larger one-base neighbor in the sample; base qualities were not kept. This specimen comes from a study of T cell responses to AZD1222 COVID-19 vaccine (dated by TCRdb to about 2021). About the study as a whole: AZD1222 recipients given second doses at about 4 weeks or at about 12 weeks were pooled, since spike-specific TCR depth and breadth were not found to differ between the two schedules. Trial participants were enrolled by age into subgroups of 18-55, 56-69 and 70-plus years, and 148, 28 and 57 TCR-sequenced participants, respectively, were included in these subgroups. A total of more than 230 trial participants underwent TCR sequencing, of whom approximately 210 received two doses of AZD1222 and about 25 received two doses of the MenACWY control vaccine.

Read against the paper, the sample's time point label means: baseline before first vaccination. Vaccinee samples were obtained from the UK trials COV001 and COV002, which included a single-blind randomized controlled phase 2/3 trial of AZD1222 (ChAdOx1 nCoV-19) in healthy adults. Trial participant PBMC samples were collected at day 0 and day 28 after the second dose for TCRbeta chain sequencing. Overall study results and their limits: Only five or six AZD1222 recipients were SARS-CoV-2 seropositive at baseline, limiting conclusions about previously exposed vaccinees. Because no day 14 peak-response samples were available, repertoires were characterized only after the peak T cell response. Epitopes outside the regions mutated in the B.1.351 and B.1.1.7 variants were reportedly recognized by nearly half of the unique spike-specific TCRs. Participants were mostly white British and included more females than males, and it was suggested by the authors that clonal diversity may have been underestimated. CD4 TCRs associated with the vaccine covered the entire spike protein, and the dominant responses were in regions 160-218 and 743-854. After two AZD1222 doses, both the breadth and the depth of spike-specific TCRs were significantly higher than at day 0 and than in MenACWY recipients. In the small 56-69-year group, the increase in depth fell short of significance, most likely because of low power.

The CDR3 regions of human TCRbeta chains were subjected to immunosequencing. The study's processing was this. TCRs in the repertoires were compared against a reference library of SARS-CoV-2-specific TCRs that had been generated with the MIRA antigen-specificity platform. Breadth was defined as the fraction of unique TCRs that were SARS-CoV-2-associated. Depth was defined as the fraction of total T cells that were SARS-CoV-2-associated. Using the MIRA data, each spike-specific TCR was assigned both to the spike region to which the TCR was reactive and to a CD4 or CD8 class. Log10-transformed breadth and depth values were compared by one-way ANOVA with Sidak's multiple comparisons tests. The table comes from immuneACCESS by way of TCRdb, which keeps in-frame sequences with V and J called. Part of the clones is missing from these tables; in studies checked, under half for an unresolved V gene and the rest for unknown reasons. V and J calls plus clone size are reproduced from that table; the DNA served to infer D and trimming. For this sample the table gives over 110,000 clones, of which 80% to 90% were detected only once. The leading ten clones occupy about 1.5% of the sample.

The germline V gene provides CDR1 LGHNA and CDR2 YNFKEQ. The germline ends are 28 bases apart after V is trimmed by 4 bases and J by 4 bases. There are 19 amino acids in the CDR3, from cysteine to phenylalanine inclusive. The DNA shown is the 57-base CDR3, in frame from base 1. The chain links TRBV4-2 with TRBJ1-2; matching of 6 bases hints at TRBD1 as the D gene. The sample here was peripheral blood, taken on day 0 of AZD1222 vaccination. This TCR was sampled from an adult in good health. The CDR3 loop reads CASSPSLQGTFGLTYGYTF. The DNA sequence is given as TGTGCCAGCAGCCCGAGCCTACAGGGAACCTTCGGACTTACCTATGGCTACACCTTC.